This T cell receptor beta chain emerged from a study of shared clonotypes between healthy human individuals. V lost 1 base and J lost 0; bases outside the gene matches: 1. The CDR3 loop spans 17 amino acids. CDR1 and CDR2 (germline): LNHDA, SQIVND (reference sequence). Sequencing was performed with immunoSEQ multiplex PCR; in TCRdb, only in-frame clones are kept and a portion is missing. The sample carries a few million clones, approximately 90% recorded once. In this sample, this clone turned up a few times. The TCR originated in a man between 18 and 29 years old in good health. The sample comprised naive CD4+ T cells sorted from blood. The subset here: CD45RA+ positively selected. The J gene is TRBJ2-6, the V gene TRBV19, with 9 bases lining up with TRBD2. CDR3 bases: TGTGCCAGTAGTATAGCACTAGCGGGCTCTGGGGCCAACGTCCTGACTTTC. Protein: CASSIALAGSGANVLTF.